Listed here is a single T cell receptor (beta chain). These data originate in a study of control samples from healthy donors and cancer patients. Only in-frame clones appear in the TCRdb table, and some are missing; sequencing was by immunoSEQ multiplex PCR. The table has about 170,000 clones, about 91% seen once. The CDR3 has 15 amino acids. In germline, CDR1 is LNHNV, CDR2 YYDKDF (reference sequence). The ends were cut back, 1 base at V and 8 bases at J, with 17 bases in the middle. The origin of this receptor is a middle-aged woman in good health. The sequencing sample was made of blood. V and J are TRBV15 and TRBJ1-1, with D perhaps TRBD1 (5 bases). Here the CDR3 reads CATSRARDPRNEAFF. The CDR3 nucleotides read TGTGCCACCAGCAGAGCTCGGGACCCTCGGAACGAAGCTTTCTTT.